This TCR beta chain was retrieved from a study of PD-1 blockade in classical Hodgkin lymphoma. Study-wide results and caveats: Patients were excluded if nivolumab began under 1 year after ASCT (the autologous transplant). The causes of the repertoire differences, possibly disease activity or prior therapy, remain undefined.

Generated by immunoSEQ multiplex PCR, the TCRdb table keeps only in-frame clones and is missing some. The sample carries 25,000 to 35,000 clones, approximately 68% recorded once. Noted time point: cycle 4 day 1 (C4D1), after less than seven weeks of nivolumab. The patients all showed relapse after autologous stem cell transplantation, while their brentuximab vedotin exposure varied. Germline V gives CDR1 LNHNV, CDR2 YYDKDF (reference sequence). Trimming took 4 bases from V and 6 from J; bases not matched to a gene: 13. The CDR3 has 18 amino acids. This clone counts as medium-sized. Its target is unknown.

This sequence was found in a human donor with classical Hodgkin lymphoma. The source material was peripheral blood mononuclear cells (PBMCs), sampled before the fourth cycle of nivolumab. The chain is built from TRBV15 and TRBJ1-5, with 12 bases identical to TRBD1. CDR3 nucleotide sequence: TGTGCCACCAGCACAACCCGGGACAGGGGGCGCAGGGGTCAGCCCCAGCATTTT. Translation: CATSTTRDRGRRGQPQHF.